This TCR beta chain was identified during a study of spatial heterogeneity in lung cancer. Study-level information: The library had UMIs, and each TCR and UMI pair averaged more than ten raw reads.

From germline, CDR1 is SQVTM and CDR2 ANQGSEA. This CDR3 spans 13 amino acids. V was trimmed by 4 bases and J by 0 bases, leaving 9 bases between them. Stated time point: sample taken at primary tumor resection. Unsorted whole RNA of tumor, nontumor lung or frozen PBMC was sequenced. Every individual TCR cDNA molecule carried its own unique molecular identifier, which allowed correction of PCR and sequencing errors. Using its own MiXCR run on the 5' RACE reads, TCRdb lists one record per CDR3 protein. Of more than 80,000 distinct CDR3 sequences in the sample, roughly 12% are singletons; the top ten hold about 38%.

The sequence was collected from a male donor with early-stage non-small cell lung cancer. The chain employs TRBV29-1 and TRBJ1-2; possibly TRBD1 for D (5 bases). Sequences were derived from PBMCs, sampled at surgery. The CDR3 here is CSVGQSPNYGYTF. Written as DNA, the CDR3 is TGCAGCGTTGGACAGAGCCCTAACTATGGCTACACCTTC. The full variable domain, with the rest looked up from reference TRBV29-1 and TRBJ1-2, is SAVISQKPSRDICQRGTSLTIQCQVDSQVTMMFWYRQQPGQSLTLIATANQGSEATYESGFVIDKFPISRPNLTFSTLTVSNMSPEDSSIYLCSVGQSPNYGYTFGSGTRLTVV.